This T cell receptor beta chain appears in the sequencing data of a study of T cell repertoires in cytomegalovirus infection (dated by TCRdb to the late 2010s). Broadly, across the study: Peptide stimulations targeted recently identified HLA-C-restricted CMV epitopes, whose presentation resists viral immunomodulation, together with well-studied HLA-B-restricted epitopes. Because public TCR beta signatures pointed to carriage of CMV infection together with the matching HLA type, the HLA type of each donor mattered for the analysis.

The treatment or condition tag for this specimen amounts to: in vitro stimulation with specific CMV peptide epitopes to enrich CMV-specific T cells. This sample was sequenced with an Illumina HiSeq 1500. TCRdb trimmed public reads at Q25 via fastp, called clones via MiXCR and kept in-frame beta chains. One record per CDR3 amino acid sequence lists the most common genes and DNA. A total of 350,000 to 400,000 distinct CDR3 sequences appear in this sample, about 35% of them only once. The ten largest clones add up to approximately 15% of the sample. Overall results and qualifications from the work: The ex vivo response was dominated by HLA-C-restricted CMV-specific TCR beta clonotypes, which also provided the single most frequent clonotype in two of eight donors. In both this cohort and an independent cohort of 352 donors, the cumulative frequency of public TCR beta family members distinguished carriers of CMV infection plus the relevant HLA type.

About this clonotype: This receptor's antigen is unknown. Qualities for individual bases were not recorded, and no much larger clone is one base off.

The CDR3 sequence holds 13 residues, the cysteine and phenylalanine included. Of the read, only the CDR3 DNA is kept; its 39 bases are in frame from base 1. V and J are truncated by 1 base and 3 bases respectively, leaving an intervening sequence of 6 bases. As encoded in the germline V gene (reference sequence), CDR1 is SEHNR while CDR2 is FQNEAQ. The rearrangement combines TRBV7-9 with TRBJ1-1, with the D gene not clear enough to name. The material sequenced was cultured PBMCs, taken from culture after CMV antigen stimulation. The origin of this receptor is a human donor in good health (CMV status not recorded). Some clones in this sample may be carry-over from other donors' samples. The DNA sequence reads TGTGCCAGCAGCTTAGGCCTGGACACTGAAGCTTTCTTT. This is translated as CASSLGLDTEAFF.